These T cell receptor beta chains were read from a single sample in a study of cytomegalovirus exposure and HLA in healthy donors. Here immunoSEQ multiplex PCR was the method, and the copy in TCRdb shows in-frame clones only, minus some. The table shows 150,000 to 200,000 clones, with roughly 85% occurring only once. The sequenced sample consisted of PBMCs. Receptor source: a woman between 50 and 59 years old in good health and CMV-seronegative. Each CDR3 is given with its conserved first and last residue. Each record gives: CDR3 protein, CDR3 DNA, V gene, D gene, clone size, J gene. D genes are given only for firm matches. Rows may omit the clone size; those that give it use once, few, many or a size class.

CDR3aa: CASSPWTGQGTETQYF
CDR3nt: TGTGCCAGCTCACCATGGACGGGACAGGGTACAGAGACCCAGTACTTC
v_gene: TRBV18
d_gene: TRBD1
abundance: few
j_gene: TRBJ2-5

CDR3aa: CASRRRGLGAFF
CDR3nt: TGTGCCAGCAGGCGTAGGGGGCTGGGTGCTTTCTTT
v_gene: TRBV28
d_gene: TRBD1
abundance: NA
j_gene: TRBJ1-1

CDR3aa: CASRRTGSSYEQYF
CDR3nt: TGTGCCAGCAGAAGGACAGGGAGCTCCTACGAGCAGTACTTC
v_gene: TRBV6-5
d_gene: TRBD1
abundance: NA
j_gene: TRBJ2-7

CDR3aa: CASLPGRAKDTQYF
CDR3nt: TGTGCCAGCCTCCCCGGGAGGGCCAAAGATACGCAGTATTTT
v_gene: TRBV28
d_gene: TRBD2
abundance: NA
j_gene: TRBJ2-3

CDR3aa: CATSRDPGGIRDYEQYF
CDR3nt: TGTGCCACCAGCAGAGATCCGGGAGGGATACGTGACTACGAGCAGTACTTC
v_gene: TRBV15
d_gene: TRBD2
abundance: NA
j_gene: TRBJ2-7

CDR3aa: CASSVRQAIYEQYF
CDR3nt: TGTGCCAGCAGCGTCCGACAGGCGATCTACGAGCAGTACTTC
v_gene: TRBV5-6
d_gene: NA
abundance: once
j_gene: TRBJ2-7

CDR3aa: CAWRGTGATEAFF
CDR3nt: TGTGCCTGGAGGGGGACAGGGGCCACTGAAGCTTTCTTT
v_gene: TRBV30
d_gene: TRBD1
abundance: NA
j_gene: TRBJ1-1

CDR3aa: CASSEKWLNTEAFF
CDR3nt: TGTGCCAGCAGTGAAAAATGGCTGAACACTGAAGCTTTCTTT
v_gene: TRBV2
d_gene: NA
abundance: few
j_gene: TRBJ1-1

CDR3aa: CASSLAGAPSYEQYF
CDR3nt: TGTGCCAGCAGCTTAGCGGGCGCCCCCTCCTACGAGCAGTACTTC
v_gene: TRBV7-6
d_gene: NA
abundance: NA
j_gene: TRBJ2-7

CDR3aa: CASSQVGQGSWQPQHF
CDR3nt: TGCGCCAGCAGCCAAGTAGGACAGGGGTCTTGGCAGCCCCAGCATTTT
v_gene: TRBV4-1
d_gene: TRBD1
abundance: NA
j_gene: TRBJ1-5

CDR3aa: CSVDAAGVTSYEQYF
CDR3nt: TGCAGCGTTGACGCAGCGGGTGTCACCTCCTACGAGCAGTACTTC
v_gene: TRBV29-1
d_gene: NA
abundance: NA
j_gene: TRBJ2-7

CDR3aa: CASRSGLATDTQYF
CDR3nt: TGTGCCAGCAGATCTGGACTAGCCACAGATACGCAGTATTTT
v_gene: TRBV6-5
d_gene: TRBD2
abundance: NA
j_gene: TRBJ2-3

CDR3aa: CASSLKTQYF
CDR3nt: TGTGCCAGCAGTCTTAAGACCCAGTACTTC
v_gene: TRBV5-8
d_gene: NA
abundance: NA
j_gene: TRBJ2-5

CDR3aa: CASRLYSSGSLSSYNEQFF
CDR3nt: TGTGCAAGTCGCTTATATTCCAGCGGGAGTCTGAGCTCCTACAATGAGCAGTTCTTC
v_gene: TRBV12-2
d_gene: NA
abundance: NA
j_gene: TRBJ2-1

CDR3aa: CASSQGLLYEQYF
CDR3nt: TGCGCCAGCAGCCAGGGACTACTCTACGAGCAGTACTTC
v_gene: TRBV4-1
d_gene: TRBD2
abundance: NA
j_gene: TRBJ2-7

CDR3aa: CASSPGTGYQPQHF
CDR3nt: TGTGCCAGCAGTCCTGGGACAGGATATCAGCCCCAGCATTTT
v_gene: TRBV28
d_gene: TRBD1
abundance: NA
j_gene: TRBJ1-5

CDR3aa: CASSDLRGAGGYTF
CDR3nt: TGTGCCAGCAGTGACCTCCGGGGGGCGGGTGGCTACACCTTC
v_gene: TRBV2
d_gene: NA
abundance: NA
j_gene: TRBJ1-2

CDR3aa: CASSLGGLAGGSYEQYF
CDR3nt: TGTGCCAGCAGCCTAGGGGGACTAGCGGGAGGTTCCTACGAGCAGTACTTC
v_gene: TRBV7-8
d_gene: TRBD2
abundance: NA
j_gene: TRBJ2-7

CDR3aa: CASRNTGEQPQHF
CDR3nt: TGTGCCAGCAGGAATACAGGGGAACAGCCCCAGCATTTT
v_gene: TRBV7-8
d_gene: TRBD1
abundance: NA
j_gene: TRBJ1-5

CDR3aa: CASSKIGGASYNEQFF
CDR3nt: TGTGCCAGCAGTAAAATAGGGGGGGCTTCTTACAATGAGCAGTTCTTC
v_gene: TRBV2
d_gene: NA
abundance: NA
j_gene: TRBJ2-1

CDR3aa: CASSAQQEYEQYF
CDR3nt: TGTGCCAGCAGTGCACAGCAGGAATACGAGCAGTACTTC
v_gene: TRBV6-1
d_gene: NA
abundance: NA
j_gene: TRBJ2-7

CDR3aa: CASSWRTGDGYTF
CDR3nt: TGCGCCAGCAGCTGGAGGACAGGGGATGGCTACACCTTC
v_gene: TRBV5-1
d_gene: TRBD1
abundance: NA
j_gene: TRBJ1-2

CDR3aa: CASSLSPDRGPQETQYF
CDR3nt: TGTGCCAGCAGTTTATCCCCCGATAGGGGGCCCCAAGAGACCCAGTACTTC
v_gene: TRBV28
d_gene: TRBD1
abundance: NA
j_gene: TRBJ2-5

CDR3aa: CASSFTRNSVTGELFF
CDR3nt: TGTGCCAGCAGCTTCACGCGGAATTCGGTCACCGGGGAGCTGTTTTTT
v_gene: TRBV11-2
d_gene: NA
abundance: NA
j_gene: TRBJ2-2

CDR3aa: CASSTGYSNQPQHF
CDR3nt: TGTGCCAGCAGCACAGGGTATAGCAATCAGCCCCAGCATTTT
v_gene: TRBV7-9
d_gene: NA
abundance: NA
j_gene: TRBJ1-5

CDR3aa: CASSRTSGRTYEQYF
CDR3nt: TGTGCCAGCAGTCGTACTAGCGGGAGAACCTACGAGCAGTACTTC
v_gene: TRBV6-5
d_gene: TRBD2
abundance: NA
j_gene: TRBJ2-7

CDR3aa: CASQGSRGVNTEAFF
CDR3nt: TGTGCCAGCCAGGGCAGTCGTGGGGTGAACACTGAAGCTTTCTTT
v_gene: TRBV6-1
d_gene: NA
abundance: few
j_gene: TRBJ1-1

CDR3aa: CASRSGTGTPGELFF
CDR3nt: TGTGCCAGCAGATCCGGGACAGGGACCCCCGGGGAGCTGTTTTTT
v_gene: TRBV6-6
d_gene: TRBD1
abundance: NA
j_gene: TRBJ2-2

CDR3aa: CASSTSAIPGSDTQYF
CDR3nt: TGTGCCAGCAGCACCTCGGCGATACCGGGTTCAGATACGCAGTATTTT
v_gene: TRBV7-9
d_gene: NA
abundance: NA
j_gene: TRBJ2-3

CDR3aa: CASSQGRLGSGYTF
CDR3nt: TGTGCCAGCAGCCAAGGCCGCCTCGGGAGTGGCTACACCTTC
v_gene: TRBV14
d_gene: NA
abundance: NA
j_gene: TRBJ1-2

CDR3aa: CASSGQGRNYGYTF
CDR3nt: TGTGCCAGCAGTGGACAGGGGCGGAACTATGGCTACACCTTC
v_gene: TRBV25-1
d_gene: TRBD1
abundance: NA
j_gene: TRBJ1-2

CDR3aa: CASSYPSSNEQFF
CDR3nt: TGTGCCAGCAGTTATCCTTCGTCTAATGAGCAGTTCTTC
v_gene: TRBV6-5
d_gene: NA
abundance: once
j_gene: TRBJ2-1

CDR3aa: CASSPGVGSYNEQFF
CDR3nt: TGTGCCAGCAGCCCGGGGGTAGGCTCCTACAATGAGCAGTTCTTC
v_gene: TRBV6-1
d_gene: NA
abundance: few
j_gene: TRBJ2-1

CDR3aa: CASSDNSPLHF
CDR3nt: TGTGCCAGCAGCGATAATTCACCCCTCCACTTT
v_gene: TRBV2
d_gene: NA
abundance: few
j_gene: TRBJ1-6

CDR3aa: CASSFAGGDQPQHF
CDR3nt: TGTGCCAGTAGCTTTGCTGGGGGCGATCAGCCCCAGCATTTT
v_gene: TRBV19
d_gene: NA
abundance: NA
j_gene: TRBJ1-5

CDR3aa: CASSKDPKRGTTLYEQYF
CDR3nt: TGTGCCAGCAGCAAAGACCCAAAGAGGGGGACTACCCTATACGAGCAGTACTTC
v_gene: TRBV21-1
d_gene: NA
abundance: NA
j_gene: TRBJ2-7

CDR3aa: CASKVRGTGELFF
CDR3nt: TGTGCCAGTAAAGTACGGGGGACCGGGGAGCTGTTTTTT
v_gene: TRBV19
d_gene: NA
abundance: NA
j_gene: TRBJ2-2

CDR3aa: CASSEYQGDYGYTF
CDR3nt: TGTGCCAGCAGTGAATACCAGGGCGACTATGGCTACACCTTC
v_gene: TRBV6-1
d_gene: NA
abundance: NA
j_gene: TRBJ1-2

CDR3aa: CASSVGQGNEKLFF
CDR3nt: TGTGCCAGCAGTGTGGGACAGGGAAATGAAAAACTGTTTTTT
v_gene: TRBV25-1
d_gene: TRBD1
abundance: NA
j_gene: TRBJ1-4

CDR3aa: CASSKRTATNEKLFF
CDR3nt: TGTGCCAGCAGTAAACGGACAGCAACTAATGAAAAACTGTTTTTT
v_gene: TRBV27
d_gene: NA
abundance: NA
j_gene: TRBJ1-4

CDR3aa: CASTSLRGKLFF
CDR3nt: TGTGCCAGCACTTCACTACGGGGAAAACTGTTTTTT
v_gene: TRBV28
d_gene: NA
abundance: NA
j_gene: TRBJ1-4

CDR3aa: CASSLTPQGRDTQYF
CDR3nt: TGTGCCAGCAGCTTAACCCCACAGGGGAGGGATACGCAGTATTTT
v_gene: TRBV7-3
d_gene: NA
abundance: few
j_gene: TRBJ2-3

CDR3aa: CASSSPPTRPGQPQHF
CDR3nt: TGTGCCAGCAGTTCGCCCCCGACTCGGCCGGGACAGCCCCAGCATTTT
v_gene: TRBV28
d_gene: NA
abundance: NA
j_gene: TRBJ1-5

CDR3aa: CASSGGFYEQYF
CDR3nt: TGTGCCAGCAGTGGGGGCTTCTACGAGCAGTACTTC
v_gene: TRBV6-1
d_gene: NA
abundance: NA
j_gene: TRBJ2-7

CDR3aa: CASNPGSSNTEAFF
CDR3nt: TGTGCCAGTAACCCGGGGAGTTCGAACACTGAAGCTTTCTTT
v_gene: TRBV19
d_gene: NA
abundance: NA
j_gene: TRBJ1-1

CDR3aa: CASSLADLRENYNSPLHF
CDR3nt: TGTGCCAGCAGTTTAGCAGACCTTCGGGAAAACTATAATTCACCCCTCCACTTT
v_gene: TRBV7-9
d_gene: NA
abundance: NA
j_gene: TRBJ1-6

CDR3aa: CASSGQGGEKLFF
CDR3nt: TGTGCCAGCTCGGGGCAGGGCGGTGAAAAACTGTTTTTT
v_gene: TRBV18
d_gene: NA
abundance: NA
j_gene: TRBJ1-4

CDR3aa: CASSYSRGGTEAFF
CDR3nt: TGTGCCAGCAGTTACTCGAGAGGGGGCACTGAAGCTTTCTTT
v_gene: TRBV6-6
d_gene: NA
abundance: NA
j_gene: TRBJ1-1

CDR3aa: CASSLDRPSSLSYNEQFF
CDR3nt: TGTGCCAGCAGCTTAGATAGGCCTAGCTCCCTCTCCTACAATGAGCAGTTCTTC
v_gene: TRBV11-2
d_gene: NA
abundance: few
j_gene: TRBJ2-1